These 14 T cell receptor beta chains were sequenced from one sample in a study of T cell repertoires in ileal Crohn's disease. The table came from immunoSEQ multiplex PCR; TCRdb's copy has only in-frame clones and leaves some out. The sample lists approximately 3,200 clones; around 79% were seen once. Time point here: proximal margin of the surgical specimen (macroscopically non-inflamed). The sequencing input was ileal tissue. The receptor set was obtained from an adult with Crohn's disease.

The chain is built from TRBV5-6 and TRBJ1-1; 11 bases line up with TRBD1. The CDR3 is made up of 16 amino acids. V lost 6 bases and J lost 0; bases outside the gene matches: 7. Germline assignment: CDR1 SGHDT and CDR2 YYEEEE. The CDR3 DNA sequence: TGTGCCAGCACGCGCCGGACAGGGGGCTTGAACACTGAAGCTTTCTTT. This encodes CASTRRTGGLNTEAFF.

V is TRBV6-1 and J is TRBJ2-3, with 8 bases that match TRBD2. The CDR3 is 15 amino acids. Germline V gives CDR1 MNHNS, CDR2 SASEGT. V trimming: 5 bases; J trimming: 4 bases; junction bases outside the gene matches: 8. CDR3 region: CASSLTSDQADTQYF. The CDR3 DNA is TGTGCCAGCAGTCTGACTAGCGATCAGGCAGATACGCAGTATTTT.

This clone rates as large. The chain carries TRBV7-6 and TRBJ2-1, with 12 bases lining up with TRBD2. The germline V gene encodes CDR1 SGHVS and CDR2 FNYEAQ. CDR3 length: 15 residues. Losses at the gene ends were 5 bases for V and 6 bases for J; bases not matched to a gene: 5. CDR3 region: CASSPSGGAGNEQFF. The CDR3 DNA reads TGTGCCAGCAGCCCTAGCGGGGGGGCCGGCAATGAGCAGTTCTTC. Full variable domain (remainder filled in from reference TRBV7-6 and TRBJ2-1): GAGVSQSPRYKVTKRGQDVALRCDPISGHVSLYWYRQALGQGPEFLTYFNYEAQQDKSGLPNDRFSAERPEGSISTLTIQRTEQRDSAMYRCASSPSGGAGNEQFFGPGTRLTVL.

The V gene is TRBV11-2, the J gene TRBJ1-3; D gene uncertain. This CDR3 is built from 13 residues. V lost 1 base to trimming and J lost 7 bases, with 8 bases between them. Germline CDR1 reads SGHAT; CDR2 reads FQNNGV. For the CDR3, the DNA is TGTGCCAGCAGCTTAGGGGAGCTTAACACCATATATTTT. Protein: CASSLGELNTIYF.

This clone was observed a handful of times. The V call is TRBV5-1, the J call TRBJ1-1, with 9 nucleotides matching TRBD1. The V gene end was trimmed by 4 bases and the J gene end by 7 bases; junction bases not matched to a gene: 5. Germline loops: CDR1 SGHRS, CDR2 YFSETQ. The CDR3 consists of 13 residues. CDR3 bases: TGCGCCAGCAGCGCTGGGACAGGGATTGAAGCTTTCTTT. This encodes CASSAGTGIEAFF.

V usage is TRBV7-2 and J usage is TRBJ1-2, with TRBD1 matching 8 bases. CDR3 length: 16 residues. Germline V gene sequence: CDR1 SGHTA, CDR2 FQGNSA. V lost 4 bases to trimming and J lost 2 bases; unmatched junction nucleotides: 9. Written as DNA, the CDR3 is TGTGCCAGCAGCTCCTTTGGACAGGGTTTGAACTATGGCTACACCTTC. This sequence encodes CASSSFGQGLNYGYTF.

The chain uses TRBV5-1 and TRBJ2-7; no firm D call. In germline, CDR1 is SGHRS, CDR2 YFSETQ. The CDR3 loop spans 13 amino acids. V gave up 0 bases and J gave up 3 bases, with 7 bases separating them. The CDR3 DNA reads TGCGCCAGCAGCTTGGCCCAAAGCTACGAGCAGTACTTC. Translation: CASSLAQSYEQYF.

The V and J genes are TRBV18 and TRBJ1-2, with TRBD1 matching over 7 bases. V was clipped by 3 bases and J by 5 bases; unmatched bases: 12. Germline V gene data show CDR1 as KGHSH and CDR2 as LQKENI. This CDR3 is built from 16 residues. The CDR3 loop reads CASSPNRQGQGYGYTF. The CDR3 coding sequence is TGTGCCAGCTCACCTAACAGACAGGGCCAGGGGTATGGCTACACCTTC.

This chain connects TRBV2 to TRBJ1-5; D is possibly TRBD1 (6 bases). This CDR3 comprises 14 residues. Germline V lookup: CDR1 SNHLY, CDR2 FYNNEI. The CDR3 spells CASRGGGGDQPQHF. CDR3 coding DNA: TGTGCTTCTAGGGGGGGCGGAGGGGATCAGCCCCAGCATTTT.

The chain combines TRBV10-3 with TRBJ1-5; 9 bases align to TRBD1. CDR1 and CDR2 (germline): ENHRY, SYGVKD. There are 15 residues in the CDR3. After removal of 2 bases from V and 7 bases from J, the junction contained 6 bases not matched to a gene. The CDR3 sequence is CAISEGQGLRQPQHF. The CDR3 coding sequence is TGTGCCATCAGTGAGGGACAGGGGCTTAGACAGCCCCAGCATTTT.

This sequence joins TRBV7-8 and TRBJ2-3, with 12 bases aligning to TRBD2. Germline assignment: CDR1 SGHVS and CDR2 FQNEAQ. The CDR3 is 17 amino acids. The J segment lost 5 bases and the V segment lost 4 bases, leaving 10 bases of the junction unmatched. The CDR3 bases are TGTGCCAGCAGCTCATCTACTAGCGGGGGGCCAGGAGATACGCAGTATTTT. This gives the protein CASSSSTSGGPGDTQYF.

The genes are TRBV9 and TRBJ1-1; D gene unclear. V was trimmed by 0 bases and J by 1 base, leaving 7 bases between them. This CDR3 region has 14 residues. Germline V gene lookup returns CDR1 SGDLS and CDR2 YYNGEE. The CDR3 DNA is TGTGCCAGCAGCGTAGGTTCAGCGAACACTGAAGCTTTCTTT. Translation gives CASSVGSANTEAFF.

The table lists this clone with a count of one. The gene calls are TRBV4-1 and TRBJ2-1; 7 nucleotides line up with TRBD2. V shed 5 bases, J shed 5 bases, and the junction held 12 bases outside the gene matches. Germline values: CDR1 MGHRA, CDR2 YSYEKL. The CDR3 is 16 residues long. The CDR3, as DNA: TGCGCCAGCAGCGCCTCGCGGACTAGGGCAGACAATGAGCAGTTCTTC. Translating gives CASSASRTRADNEQFF.

The chain has TRBV9 and TRBJ2-7; the D gene is possibly TRBD1 (6 bases). V lost 0 bases, J lost 4 bases, and 23 bases lay in between. The germline CDR1 and CDR2 sequences are SGDLS and YYNGEE. This CDR3 is built from 18 residues. CDR3 loop: CASSVAPGPDSPPYEQYF. The DNA for the CDR3 is TGTGCCAGCAGCGTAGCCCCGGGACCGGACAGCCCACCGTACGAGCAGTACTTC. Using reference TRBV9 and TRBJ2-7 for the parts outside the CDR3, the full variable domain is DSGVTQTPKHLITATGQRVTLRCSPRSGDLSVYWYQQSLDQGLQFLIQYYNGEERAKGNILERFSAQQFPDLHSELNLSSLELGDSALYFCASSVAPGPDSPPYEQYFGPGTRLTVT.